The rows below give T cell receptor beta chains drawn from one sample of a study of T cell responses to AZD1222 COVID-19 vaccine. Using immunoSEQ multiplex PCR, the repertoire was profiled, and TCRdb retains in-frame clones only, with some absent. The sample carries more than 80,000 clones, 90% recorded once. The sequences come from peripheral blood, collected on day 0 of AZD1222 vaccination. These TCRs come from an adult in good health. The CDR3 runs from the conserved cysteine through the conserved F or W. D genes are given only for firm matches. A clone size is listed for some rows: how often the clone was seen (once, few, many), or a class if it is expanded.

D gene: TRBD1
J gene: TRBJ2-7
clone size: NA
V gene: TRBV4-1
CDR3 length: 15
CDR3 protein: CASSHDSGQGYEQYF
CDR3 DNA: TGCGCCAGCAGCCATGACTCGGGACAGGGCTACGAGCAGTACTTC

D gene: TRBD1
J gene: TRBJ2-2
clone size: NA
V gene: TRBV9
CDR3 length: 16
CDR3 protein: CASSAGTGSFSGELFF
CDR3 DNA: TGTGCCAGCAGCGCCGGGACAGGGAGTTTTTCCGGGGAGCTGTTTTTT

D gene: NA
J gene: TRBJ1-1
clone size: NA
V gene: TRBV7-9
CDR3 length: 17
CDR3 protein: CASSLYGTVRENTEAFF
CDR3 DNA: TGTGCCAGCAGCTTATATGGCACCGTGAGAGAGAACACTGAAGCTTTCTTT

D gene: NA
J gene: TRBJ2-2
clone size: once
V gene: TRBV29-1
CDR3 length: 14
CDR3 protein: CSAGSASNTGELFF
CDR3 DNA: TGCAGCGCGGGTTCGGCATCGAACACCGGGGAGCTGTTTTTT

D gene: TRBD1
J gene: TRBJ1-3
clone size: NA
V gene: TRBV5-8
CDR3 length: 15
CDR3 protein: CASSWTGSYGNTIYF
CDR3 DNA: TGTGCCAGCAGCTGGACAGGGAGTTATGGAAACACCATATATTTT

D gene: NA
J gene: TRBJ1-1
clone size: NA
V gene: TRBV6-1
CDR3 length: 15
CDR3 protein: CASSEARAATTEAFF
CDR3 DNA: TGTGCCAGCAGTGAAGCGCGGGCCGCGACTACTGAAGCTTTCTTT

D gene: TRBD1
J gene: TRBJ1-5
clone size: NA
V gene: TRBV28
CDR3 length: 15
CDR3 protein: CASSSTGGSNQPQHF
CDR3 DNA: TGTGCCAGCAGTAGCACAGGGGGGAGCAATCAGCCCCAGCATTTT

D gene: NA
J gene: TRBJ1-1
clone size: NA
V gene: TRBV27
CDR3 length: 13
CDR3 protein: CASFRRENTEAFF
CDR3 DNA: TGTGCCAGCTTCCGCAGGGAGAACACTGAAGCTTTCTTT

D gene: TRBD1
J gene: TRBJ2-4
clone size: once
V gene: TRBV6-1
CDR3 length: 15
CDR3 protein: CASSEERQGKNIQYF
CDR3 DNA: TGTGCCAGCAGTGAAGAGAGACAGGGCAAAAACATTCAGTACTTC

D gene: NA
J gene: TRBJ1-1
clone size: NA
V gene: TRBV29-1
CDR3 length: 15
CDR3 protein: CSVVTRVPSNTEAFF
CDR3 DNA: TGCAGCGTTGTGACCAGGGTGCCCTCGAACACTGAAGCTTTCTTT

D gene: TRBD1
J gene: TRBJ2-7
clone size: NA
V gene: TRBV2
CDR3 length: 12
CDR3 protein: CATRDRNYEQYF
CDR3 DNA: TGTGCCACACGGGACAGGAACTACGAGCAGTACTTC

D gene: NA
J gene: TRBJ1-2
clone size: once
V gene: TRBV28
CDR3 length: 18
CDR3 protein: CASSSSRQRRVYNYGYTF
CDR3 DNA: TGTGCCAGCAGTTCCTCGCGCCAGCGGCGGGTATATAACTATGGCTACACCTTC

D gene: NA
J gene: TRBJ1-1
clone size: NA
V gene: TRBV19
CDR3 length: 14
CDR3 protein: CASSIMTLNTEAFF
CDR3 DNA: TGTGCCAGTAGTATAATGACACTCAACACTGAAGCTTTCTTT

D gene: TRBD1
J gene: TRBJ1-2
clone size: NA
V gene: TRBV25-1
CDR3 length: 16
CDR3 protein: CASSATGGQRNYGYTF
CDR3 DNA: TGTGCCAGCAGTGCGACAGGGGGCCAAAGGAACTATGGCTACACCTTC

D gene: TRBD1
J gene: TRBJ1-2
clone size: NA
V gene: TRBV5-1
CDR3 length: 13
CDR3 protein: CASSIGTDYGYTF
CDR3 DNA: TGCGCCAGCAGCATTGGGACAGACTATGGCTACACCTTC

D gene: NA
J gene: TRBJ2-7
clone size: NA
V gene: TRBV28
CDR3 length: 14
CDR3 protein: CASGSGLSSYEQYF
CDR3 DNA: TGTGCCAGCGGCTCCGGGTTGAGCTCCTACGAGCAGTACTTC

D gene: NA
J gene: TRBJ1-1
clone size: NA
V gene: TRBV21-1
CDR3 length: 15
CDR3 protein: CASSKWDSSNTEAFF
CDR3 DNA: TGTGCCAGCAGCAAGTGGGACAGCTCGAACACTGAAGCTTTCTTT

D gene: TRBD1
J gene: TRBJ2-7
clone size: NA
V gene: TRBV18
CDR3 length: 16
CDR3 protein: CASSPLSGTGPYEQYF
CDR3 DNA: TGTGCCAGCTCACCATTATCAGGGACAGGACCCTACGAGCAGTACTTC